The sequence of this T cell receptor beta chain was determined in a study of identical twins. Study findings and constraints: The models systematically underestimated how much out-of-frame TCR alpha was shared in monozygotic twins. Conclusions came from cross-sectional statistical analysis, not from following the same donors. There were fewer insertions in abundant cord blood beta clonotypes, but memory repertoires showed no such pattern.

This clonotype was recorded a few times. Its antigen is unidentified. One junction end disagrees with the germline gene, perhaps due to a read error. Each CDR3 protein gets one entry after TCRdb re-called the 5' RACE reads with MiXCR. This table has roughly 240,000 distinct CDR3 sequences, 5.5% to 7% appearing once. The same data also went into a second study, on yellow fever vaccine responses in identical twins.

The TCR was taken from a woman aged 18-29 years in good health. Sequencing used memory (CD45RO+) T cells sorted from blood.

The CDR3 sequence is CASSWGLAGYKEQFF. In nucleotides, the CDR3 is TGCGCCAGCAGCTGGGGACTAGCGGGATACAAGGAGCAGTTCTTC. This rearrangement joins TRBV5-1 to TRBJ2-1, with 13 bases matching TRBD2. The CDR3 has 15 residues. Germline V CDR1 and CDR2: SGHRS, YFSETQ. Based on the CDR3 plus reference TRBV5-1 and TRBJ2-1, the full variable domain is KAGVTQTPRYLIKTRGQQVTLSCSPISGHRSVSWYQQTPGQGLQFLFEYFSETQRNKGNFPGRFSGRQFSNSRSEMNVSTLELGDSALYLCASSWGLAGYKEQFFGPGTRLTVL.